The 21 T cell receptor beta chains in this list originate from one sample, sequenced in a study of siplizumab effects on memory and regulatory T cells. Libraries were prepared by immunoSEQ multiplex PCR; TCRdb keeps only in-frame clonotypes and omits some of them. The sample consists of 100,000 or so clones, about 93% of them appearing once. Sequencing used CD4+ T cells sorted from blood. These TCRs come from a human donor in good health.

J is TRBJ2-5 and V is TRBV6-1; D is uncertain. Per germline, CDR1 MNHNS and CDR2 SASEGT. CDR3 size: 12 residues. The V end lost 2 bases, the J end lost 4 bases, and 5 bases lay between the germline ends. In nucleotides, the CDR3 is TGTGCCAGCAGTGAATCTTTAGAGACCCAGTACTTC. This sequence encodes CASSESLETQYF.

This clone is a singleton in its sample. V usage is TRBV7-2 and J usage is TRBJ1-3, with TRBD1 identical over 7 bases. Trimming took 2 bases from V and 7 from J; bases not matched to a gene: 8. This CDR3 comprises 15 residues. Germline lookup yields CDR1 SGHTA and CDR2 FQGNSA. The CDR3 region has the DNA TGTGCCAGCAGCTTAAGGGGGCTGGATGGGAACACCATATATTTT. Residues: CASSLRGLDGNTIYF. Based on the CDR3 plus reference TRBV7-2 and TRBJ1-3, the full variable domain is GAGVSQSPSNKVTEKGKDVELRCDPISGHTALYWYRQSLGQGLEFLIYFQGNSAPDKSGLPSDRFSAERTGGSVSTLTIQRTQQEDSAVYLCASSLRGLDGNTIYFGEGSWLTVV.

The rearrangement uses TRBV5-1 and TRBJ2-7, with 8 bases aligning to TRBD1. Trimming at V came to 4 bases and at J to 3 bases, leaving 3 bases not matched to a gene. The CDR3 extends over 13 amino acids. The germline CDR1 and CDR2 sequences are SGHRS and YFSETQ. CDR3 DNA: TGCGCCAGCAGCCTAGGGACAGGCTACGAGCAGTACTTC. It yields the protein CASSLGTGYEQYF.

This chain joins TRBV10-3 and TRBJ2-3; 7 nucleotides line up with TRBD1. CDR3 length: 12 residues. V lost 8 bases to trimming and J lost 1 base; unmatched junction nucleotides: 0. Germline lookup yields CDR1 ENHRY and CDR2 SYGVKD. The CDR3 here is CAIGQGTDTQYF. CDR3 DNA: TGTGCCATCGGACAGGGCACAGATACGCAGTATTTT.

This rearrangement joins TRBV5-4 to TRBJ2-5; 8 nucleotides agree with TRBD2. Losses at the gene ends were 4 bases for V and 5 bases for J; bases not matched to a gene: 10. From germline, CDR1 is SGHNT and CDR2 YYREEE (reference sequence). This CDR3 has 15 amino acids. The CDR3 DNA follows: TGTGCCAGCAGCAACGCGGGGGGCGGATTGGAGACCCAGTACTTC. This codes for CASSNAGGGLETQYF.

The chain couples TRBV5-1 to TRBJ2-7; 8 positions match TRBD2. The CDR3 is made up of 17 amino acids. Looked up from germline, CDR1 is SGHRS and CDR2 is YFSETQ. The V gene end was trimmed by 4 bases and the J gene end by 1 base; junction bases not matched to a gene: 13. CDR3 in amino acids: CASSPGLAPGVSYEQYF. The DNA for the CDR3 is TGCGCCAGCAGCCCCGGACTAGCACCCGGAGTTTCCTACGAGCAGTACTTC.

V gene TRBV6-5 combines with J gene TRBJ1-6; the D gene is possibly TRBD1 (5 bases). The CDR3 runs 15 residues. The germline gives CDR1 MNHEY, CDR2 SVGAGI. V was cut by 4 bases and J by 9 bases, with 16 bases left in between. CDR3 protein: CASSSAGTEISPLHF. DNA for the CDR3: TGTGCCAGCAGTTCGGCCGGGACGGAAATTTCACCCCTCCACTTT.

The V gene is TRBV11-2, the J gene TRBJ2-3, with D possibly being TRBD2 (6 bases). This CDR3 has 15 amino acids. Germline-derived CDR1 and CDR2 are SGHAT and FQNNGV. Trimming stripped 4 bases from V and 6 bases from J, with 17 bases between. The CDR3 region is CASSSFGRGRDTQYF. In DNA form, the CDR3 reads TGTGCCAGCAGCTCTTTTGGGCGGGGCAGGGATACGCAGTATTTT.

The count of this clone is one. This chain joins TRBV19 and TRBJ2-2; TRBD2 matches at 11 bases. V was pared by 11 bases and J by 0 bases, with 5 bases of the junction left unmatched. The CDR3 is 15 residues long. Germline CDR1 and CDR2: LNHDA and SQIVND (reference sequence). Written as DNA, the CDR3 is TGTGCCGGGGGACTAGCGGTCGCGAACACCGGGGAGCTGTTTTTT. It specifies CAGGLAVANTGELFF.

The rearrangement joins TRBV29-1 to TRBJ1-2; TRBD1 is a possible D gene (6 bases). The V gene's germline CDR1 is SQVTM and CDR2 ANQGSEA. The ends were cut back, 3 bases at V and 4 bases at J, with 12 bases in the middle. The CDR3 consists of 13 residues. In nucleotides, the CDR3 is TGCAGCGTTGAGGGGCAGGGGATCTATGGCTACACCTTC. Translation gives CSVEGQGIYGYTF.

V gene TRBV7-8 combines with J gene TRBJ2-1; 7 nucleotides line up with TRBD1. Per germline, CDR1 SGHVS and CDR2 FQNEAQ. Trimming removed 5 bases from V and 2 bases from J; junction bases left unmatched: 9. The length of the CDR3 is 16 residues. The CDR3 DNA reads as TGTGCCAGCAGCCAACCCCACAGGGGAACCTACAATGAGCAGTTCTTC. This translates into CASSQPHRGTYNEQFF.

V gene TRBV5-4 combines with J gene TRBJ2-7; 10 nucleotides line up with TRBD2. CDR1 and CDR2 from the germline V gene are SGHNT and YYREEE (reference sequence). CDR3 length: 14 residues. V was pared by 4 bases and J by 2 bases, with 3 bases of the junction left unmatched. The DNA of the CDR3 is TGTGCCAGCAGCGTAGCGGGAGGTACCTACGAGCAGTACTTC. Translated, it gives CASSVAGGTYEQYF.

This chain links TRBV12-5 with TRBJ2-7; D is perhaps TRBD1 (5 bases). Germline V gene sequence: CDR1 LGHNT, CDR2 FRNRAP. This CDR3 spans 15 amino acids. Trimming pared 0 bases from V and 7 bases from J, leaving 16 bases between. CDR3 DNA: TGTGCTAGTGGTTTGGTATTGCAGGGCCTTAGTGAGCAGTACTTC. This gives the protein CASGLVLQGLSEQYF. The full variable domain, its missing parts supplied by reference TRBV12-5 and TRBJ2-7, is DARVTQTPRHKVTEMGQEVTMRCQPILGHNTVFWYRQTMMQGLELLAYFRNRAPLDDSGMPKDRFSAEMPDATLATLKIQPSEPRDSAVYFCASGLVLQGLSEQYFGPGTRLTVT.

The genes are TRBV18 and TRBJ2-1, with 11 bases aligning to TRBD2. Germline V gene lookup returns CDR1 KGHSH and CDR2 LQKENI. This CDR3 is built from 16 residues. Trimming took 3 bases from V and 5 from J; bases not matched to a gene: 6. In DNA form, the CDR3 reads TGTGCCAGCTCACCCCTGCCGGGACTAGCGGACAATGAGCAGTTCTTC. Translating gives CASSPLPGLADNEQFF.

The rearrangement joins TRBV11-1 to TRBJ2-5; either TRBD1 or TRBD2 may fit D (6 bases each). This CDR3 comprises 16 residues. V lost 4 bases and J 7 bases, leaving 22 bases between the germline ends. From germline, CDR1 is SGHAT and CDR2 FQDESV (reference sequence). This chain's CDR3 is CASSSLGLGPRGTQYF. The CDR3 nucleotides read TGTGCCAGCAGCTCCTTGGGACTGGGGCCCAGGGGGACCCAGTACTTC.

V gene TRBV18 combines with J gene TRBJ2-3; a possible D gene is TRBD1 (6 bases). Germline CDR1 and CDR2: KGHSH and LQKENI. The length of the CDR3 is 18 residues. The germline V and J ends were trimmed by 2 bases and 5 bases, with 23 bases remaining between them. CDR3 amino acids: CASSPGPMGRGERDTQYF. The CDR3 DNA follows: TGTGCCAGCTCACCAGGTCCAATGGGCAGGGGAGAGCGAGATACGCAGTATTTT.

The CDR3 loop is CASSKGSRRFDGSGANVLTF. CDR3 nucleotides: TGTGCCAGCAGCAAAGGTAGCCGAAGGTTCGATGGGTCTGGGGCCAACGTCCTGACTTTC. The rearrangement joins TRBV21-1 to TRBJ2-6; the table's D call, TRBD2, has no DNA check behind it. TRBV21-1 is deemed a pseudogene. This CDR3 has 20 residues.

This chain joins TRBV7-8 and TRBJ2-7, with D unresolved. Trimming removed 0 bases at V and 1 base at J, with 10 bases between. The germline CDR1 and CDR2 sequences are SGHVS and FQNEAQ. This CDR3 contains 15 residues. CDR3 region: CASSLAVGLSYEQYF. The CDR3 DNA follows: TGTGCCAGCAGCTTAGCGGTAGGGTTGTCCTACGAGCAGTACTTC.

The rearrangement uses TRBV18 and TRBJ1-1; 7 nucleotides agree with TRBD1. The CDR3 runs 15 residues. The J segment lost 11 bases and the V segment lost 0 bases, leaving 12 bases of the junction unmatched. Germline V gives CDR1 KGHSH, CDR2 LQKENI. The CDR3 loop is CASSPPTGRVNVAFF. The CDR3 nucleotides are TGTGCCAGCTCACCACCGACAGGGCGGGTCAATGTGGCTTTCTTT.

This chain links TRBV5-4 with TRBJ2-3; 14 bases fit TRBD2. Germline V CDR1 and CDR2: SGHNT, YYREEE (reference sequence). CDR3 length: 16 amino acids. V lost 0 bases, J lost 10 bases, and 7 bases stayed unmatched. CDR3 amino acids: CASSLGLAGGYRPQYF. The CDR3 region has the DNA TGTGCCAGCAGCTTGGGACTAGCGGGGGGGTATAGGCCGCAGTATTTT. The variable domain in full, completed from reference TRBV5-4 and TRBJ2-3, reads ETGVTQSPTHLIKTRGQQVTLRCSSQSGHNTVSWYQQALGQGPQFIFQYYREEENGRGNFPPRFSGLQFPNYSSELNVNALELDDSALYLCASSLGLAGGYRPQYFGPGTRLTVL.

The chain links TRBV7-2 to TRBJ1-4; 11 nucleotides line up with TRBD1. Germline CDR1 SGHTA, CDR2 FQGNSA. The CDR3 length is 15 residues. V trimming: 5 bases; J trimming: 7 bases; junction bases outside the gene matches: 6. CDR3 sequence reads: CASSAGQGGGEKLFF. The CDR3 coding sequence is TGTGCCAGCAGCGCGGGACAGGGGGGGGGTGAAAAACTGTTTTTT.